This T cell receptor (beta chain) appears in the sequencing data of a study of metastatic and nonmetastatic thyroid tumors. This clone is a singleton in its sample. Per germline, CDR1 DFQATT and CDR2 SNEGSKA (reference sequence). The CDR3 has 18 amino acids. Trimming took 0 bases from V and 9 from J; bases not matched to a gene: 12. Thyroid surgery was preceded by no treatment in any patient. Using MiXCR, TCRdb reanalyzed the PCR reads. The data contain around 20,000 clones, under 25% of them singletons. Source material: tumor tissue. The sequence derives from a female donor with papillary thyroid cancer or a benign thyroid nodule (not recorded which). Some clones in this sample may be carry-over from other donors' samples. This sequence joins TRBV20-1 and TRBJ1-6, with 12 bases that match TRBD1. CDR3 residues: CSARDAMTGTGGSSPLHF. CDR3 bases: TGCAGTGCTAGAGACGCTATGACCGGGACAGGGGGCTCTTCACCCCTCCACTTT.